A selection of T cell receptor beta chains follows, all from one sample in a study of OX40 agonist ivuxolimab in advanced cancers. The data were produced by immunoSEQ multiplex PCR, yet TCRdb's version contains in-frame clones alone and is incomplete. The table has 98,000 or so clones, around 90% seen once. This sample comprised CD4+ or CD8+ T cells sorted from blood, obtained in a trial of the OX40 agonist ivuxolimab. Source of these receptors: an adult with an advanced solid tumor such as melanoma, head and neck, liver or kidney cancer. CDR3s include the opening cysteine and the closing phenylalanine or tryptophan. The D gene is left open where the match is weak. The listing skips clone size in some rows; elsewhere it reads once, few, many or a size class.

V gene	clone size	D gene	J gene	CDR3 DNA	CDR3 protein
TRBV5-3	NA	NA	TRBJ2-3	TGTGCCAGAAGCTTGATTTGCACAGATACGCAGTATTTT	CARSLICTDTQYF
TRBV9	once	NA	TRBJ2-3	TGTGCCAGCAGCGTACTAGGGGGACAGGGTAAGCAAAGCGGGAGGGCCTTCGCGAGGGATACGCAGTATTTT	CASSVLGGQGKQSGRAFARDTQYF
TRBV10-3	NA	NA	TRBJ2-2	TGTGCCATCAGTGAGTTCGGGGAGCTGTTTTTT	CAISEFGELFF
TRBV5-1	NA	NA	TRBJ1-1	TGCGCCAGCAGCTTGGACGCCAATACTGAAGCTTTCTTT	CASSLDANTEAFF
TRBV7-3	NA	NA	TRBJ2-2	TGTGCCAGCAGGTCGACTAGTAGCACCGGGGAGCTGTTTTTT	CASRSTSSTGELFF
TRBV7-3	NA	NA	TRBJ2-7	TGTGCCAGCAGTCCCGGGGACTCCTACGAGCAGTACTTC	CASSPGDSYEQYF
TRBV18	NA	NA	TRBJ2-7	TGTGCCAGCTCACCACTTGGGGGCTCCTACGAGCAGTACTTC	CASSPLGGSYEQYF
TRBV7-8	NA	NA	TRBJ2-7	TGTGCCAGCAGCTTAAGTAACCCTCTCTACGAGCAGTACTTC	CASSLSNPLYEQYF
TRBV10-1	once	NA	TRBJ2-3	TGCGCCAGCAGTCTCCGGGACACCCGCACAGATACGCAGTATTTT	CASSLRDTRTDTQYF
TRBV4-1	NA	NA	TRBJ2-2	TGCGCCAGCAGTGGGGGGCAGGGGTACACCGGGGAGCTGTTTTTT	CASSGGQGYTGELFF
TRBV14	NA	TRBD2	TRBJ2-3	TGTGCCAGCAGCCCCAGCGGGAGTGTCGCAGATACGCAGTATTTT	CASSPSGSVADTQYF
TRBV5-5	NA	NA	TRBJ2-7	TGTGCCAGCAGCTTGGGACAGGAAAACTCCTACGAGCAGTACTTC	CASSLGQENSYEQYF
TRBV4-1	NA	NA	TRBJ2-5	TGCGCCAGCAGCCAAGAGTGGGTGGGGGCGTCAGGGGTGACCCAGTACTTC	CASSQEWVGASGVTQYF
TRBV6-1	NA	NA	TRBJ1-2	TGTGCCAGCAGTAAGGCGGCAGGGGTTAACTATGGCTACACCTTC	CASSKAAGVNYGYTF
TRBV18	once	NA	TRBJ2-5	TGTGCCAGCTCACGGGGACAAGAGACCCAGTACTTC	CASSRGQETQYF
TRBV5-4	once	NA	TRBJ1-1	TGTGCCAGCAGCTCAACACTGAACACTGAAGCTTTCTTT	CASSSTLNTEAFF
TRBV18	NA	NA	TRBJ2-7	TGTGCCAGCTCACCAGGCAGCAGGTTGGACGAGCAGTACTTC	CASSPGSRLDEQYF
TRBV6-5	NA	NA	TRBJ1-6	TGTGCCAGCAGTTACGGTAATTCACCCCTCCACTTT	CASSYGNSPLHF
TRBV4-2	NA	TRBD1	TRBJ1-1	TGTGCCAGCAGCCGAACTTCGACAGGGGTTCGGACTGAAGCTTTCTTT	CASSRTSTGVRTEAFF
TRBV19	NA	NA	TRBJ2-5	TGTGCCAGTAGAGCCGTGGGCCAAGAGACCCAGTACTTC	CASRAVGQETQYF
TRBV6-5	NA	NA	TRBJ1-5	TGTGCTACTACAGATAATAGCAATCAGCCCCAGCATTTT	CATTDNSNQPQHF
TRBV19	NA	NA	TRBJ1-2	TGTGCCAGTAGTATAGATCTAGTTGGTAGGGGGAATGGCTACACCTTC	CASSIDLVGRGNGYTF
TRBV5-5	NA	NA	TRBJ2-7	TGTGCCAGCAGCTGGTTGGGCGAGCAGTACTTC	CASSWLGEQYF
TRBV5-1	NA	NA	TRBJ2-7	TGCGCCAGCAGCCTGGGAGTCCAGGGTGTCGACGAGCAGTACTTC	CASSLGVQGVDEQYF
TRBV6-6	many	NA	TRBJ1-3	TGTGCCAGCAGTTACCAGGGTCTCGGAAACACCATATATTTT	CASSYQGLGNTIYF
TRBV2	NA	NA	TRBJ2-5	TGTGCCAGCAGTGAAGATCTAGTAGAGACCCAGTACTTC	CASSEDLVETQYF
TRBV9	NA	NA	TRBJ1-3	TGTGCCAGCAGCTCAGTCGCGGCGGGAAACACCATATATTTT	CASSSVAAGNTIYF
TRBV2	NA	NA	TRBJ2-3	TGTGCCAGCAGTGGGACTCCTCCAAATACGCAGTATTTT	CASSGTPPNTQYF